Following are 9 T cell receptor beta chains from one sample sequenced in a study of tumor-infiltrating lymphocytes in primary liver carcinoma. Reverse transcription of about 0.5 ug total RNA with a constant-region primer produced TCR beta cDNA. ARM-PCR, slightly modified, supplied the TCR beta libraries through three nested multiplex PCR rounds. Two initial PCR rounds of approximately 10 cycles each paired TRBV1-TRBV30 forward primers with a C-beta reverse primer. TCRdb analysed the multiplex PCR reads with MiXCR anew, one entry per CDR3 protein. The sample has over 100,000 distinct CDR3 sequences, 55% to 70% seen once. The tissue used was unsorted bulk material of about 19-34 mg. RNA and DNA were co-extracted from it with the AllPrep DNA/RNA mini kit. Sequencing input: tumor-adjacent normal liver tissue. All receptors derive from a woman aged 60-75 years with primary liver carcinoma and hepatitis B virus infection.

About this clonotype: Compared with germline, one end of the junction differs, possibly owing to a read error. J is TRBJ1-2 and V is TRBV5-1, with TRBD1 identical over 8 bases. The CDR3 totals 13 residues. Germline CDR1 and CDR2: SGHRS and YFSETQ. The CDR3 protein is CASSLGTGFGYTF. The CDR3 region has the DNA TGCGCCAGCAGCCTAGGGACAGGATTTGGCTACACCTTT.

About this clonotype: At one of its ends the junction is not consistent with the germline gene, which may arise from a read error. The genes are TRBV29-1 and TRBJ2-3; 11 bases map to TRBD2. The CDR3 length is 13 residues. Looked up from germline, CDR1 is SQVTM and CDR2 is ANQGSEA. CDR3 bases: TGCAGCGCCGGGACTAGCGGAGCAGATACGCAGAATTTT. The encoded protein is CSAGTSGADTQNF.

A remark on this clonotype: A single base separates this from a much larger clone, so it may be a read error. The CDR3 DNA is TGTGCCAGCAATCGGAACTATGGAAACACCATATATTTT. This translates into CASNRNYGNTIYF. The genes are TRBV12-3 or TRBV12-4 and TRBJ1-3; D ambiguous. The ends were cut back, 7 bases at V and 3 bases at J, with 10 bases in the middle. This CDR3 is built from 13 residues.

This clonotype was detected many times. This sequence joins TRBV5-1 and TRBJ1-2; D may be TRBD1 (6 bases). The CDR3 is made up of 15 amino acids. Germline-derived CDR1 and CDR2 are SGHRS and YFSETQ. Trimming stripped 0 bases from V and 4 bases from J, with 13 bases between. The CDR3 coding sequence is TGCGCCAGCAGCTTGGACGGACAGCAAGTCTATGGCTACACCTTC. Translated: CASSLDGQQVYGYTF.

Sample share makes this clonotype medium-sized (0.01 to 0.1%). This chain links TRBV29-1 with TRBJ2-5, with D unclear. V was clipped by 7 bases and J by 1 base, with 4 bases between them. The germline V gene encodes CDR1 SQVTM and CDR2 ANQGSEA. This CDR3 is 10 amino acids long. For the CDR3, the DNA is TGCAGCGCCCTCCAAGAGACCCAGTACTTC. This sequence encodes CSALQETQYF.

The rearrangement links TRBV10-2 to TRBJ2-5; D not resolved. Germline-derived CDR1 and CDR2 are WSHSY and SAAADI. The CDR3 consists of 17 residues. The ends were cut back, 0 bases at V and 1 base at J, with 15 bases in the middle. Here the CDR3 reads CASSESIIVGPQETQYF. DNA for the CDR3: TGCGCCAGCAGTGAGTCGATAATAGTGGGCCCCCAAGAGACCCAGTACTTC.

Notes on this clonotype: At one end the junction does not follow the germline gene, possibly because of a read error. The chain uses TRBV11-2 and TRBJ2-7; perhaps TRBD2 as D (6 bases). The CDR3 length is 13 residues. Germline CDR1 reads SGHAT; CDR2 reads FQNNGV. This chain's CDR3 is CASSFQPGEERYF. CDR3 DNA sequence: TGTGCCAGCAGTTTTCAGCCCGGGGAGGAGCGGTACTTC.

This clonotype was counted a single time. V is TRBV5-6 and J is TRBJ2-2; D possibly corresponds to TRBD2 (6 bases). The V end was cut by 5 bases, the J end by 0 bases, with 14 bases between. Germline CDR1 is SGHDT and CDR2 is YYEEEE. The CDR3 consists of 16 residues. The CDR3 loop is CASSRGGVANTGELFF. In nucleotides, the CDR3 is TGTGCCAGCAGTCGCGGCGGGGTGGCGAACACCGGGGAGCTGTTTTTT.

This clonotype was recorded at least ten times. The gene calls are TRBV7-9 and TRBJ2-2; 7 nucleotides agree with TRBD1. V lost 5 bases to trimming and J lost 6 bases; unmatched junction nucleotides: 18. The CDR3 has 18 amino acids. The germline CDR1 and CDR2 sequences are SEHNR and FQNEAQ (reference sequence). This CDR3 reads CASSPSLPDRVGAGELFF. The DNA of the CDR3 is TGTGCCAGCAGCCCCTCCCTTCCCGACAGGGTGGGTGCCGGGGAGCTGTTTTTT.